The 23 T cell receptor beta chains given below trace back to one sample, sequenced in a study of a mutant IDH1 vaccine in newly diagnosed glioma. For these receptors, no antigen is known. Specified time point: week 23, last vaccination. Vaccination comprised doses that each held 300 ug of mutant IDH1 20-mer peptide, plus topical imiquimod. Measured with immunoSEQ multiplex PCR; TCRdb has only the in-frame clones, and not every one. Of tens of thousands of clones in the sample, approximately 85% were seen once. The sample consisted of PBMCs, taken from a glioma patient whose treatment included an IDH1 peptide vaccine. The receptor source for this set is a man in his thirties or forties with glioma.

The table lists this clone with a count of one. The chain recombines TRBV11-2 with TRBJ1-1, with D possibly being TRBD1 (6 bases). The CDR3 contains 15 residues. Between the trimmed V and J ends, which lost 4 bases and 1 base, there was a span of 13 bases. Germline lookup yields CDR1 SGHAT and CDR2 FQNNGV. The chain's CDR3 is CASSSLGGENTEAFF. The CDR3, as DNA: TGTGCCAGCAGCTCCCTAGGGGGGGAGAACACTGAAGCTTTCTTT.

This clone was picked up a small number of times. The chain links TRBV6-1 to TRBJ1-5; D might be TRBD1 (6 bases). CDR1 is MNHNS and CDR2 is SASEGT in the germline V gene. This CDR3 region has 14 residues. The V and J ends lost 4 bases and 0 bases respectively, with 7 bases between them. CDR3 sequence (DNA): TGTGCCAGCAGTGTACAGGGTAGCAATCAGCCCCAGCATTTT. It encodes CASSVQGSNQPQHF.

V is TRBV28 and J is TRBJ1-2; a weak D match, TRBD1 (6 bases). Trimming removed 7 bases at V and 4 bases at J, with 13 bases between. The CDR3 covers 13 residues. CDR1 is MDHEN, CDR2 SYDVKM, per germline. As DNA, the CDR3 is TGTGCCAGCACCTTGACAGGTGGCTATGGCTACACCTTC. Its protein is CASTLTGGYGYTF.

V usage is TRBV11-2 and J usage is TRBJ1-2; D call uncertain. The V gene's germline CDR1 is SGHAT and CDR2 FQNNGV. This CDR3 contains 13 residues. Deletions cut 5 bases from V and 4 bases from J, with 11 bases between. The CDR3 DNA reads as TGTGCCAGCAGCCCAAACACCCGCTATGGCTACACCTTC. This encodes CASSPNTRYGYTF.

The chain couples TRBV10-3 to TRBJ1-5, with TRBD1 matching 8 bases. V shed 8 bases and J 0 bases; nucleotides not matched to a gene: 6. CDR3 length: 15 residues. Germline loops: CDR1 ENHRY, CDR2 SYGVKD. The CDR3 DNA sequence: TGTGCCATCGGGACAGGAATTTTTAGCAATCAGCCCCAGCATTTT. This gives the protein CAIGTGIFSNQPQHF.

The chain has TRBV2 and TRBJ1-3, with D perhaps matching TRBD1 (6 bases). Germline V gene lookup returns CDR1 SNHLY and CDR2 FYNNEI. V lost 9 bases, J lost 4 bases, and 16 bases lay in between. This CDR3 has 14 amino acids. The CDR3 reads CARGPPGVGNTIYF. CDR3 sequence (DNA): TGTGCCAGAGGACCCCCAGGGGTCGGAAACACCATATATTTT. Using reference TRBV2 and TRBJ1-3 for the parts outside the CDR3, the full variable domain is EPEVTQTPSHQVTQMGQEVILRCVPISNHLYFYWYRQILGQKVEFLVSFYNNEISEKSEIFDDQFSVERPDGSNFTLKIRSTKLEDSAMYFCARGPPGVGNTIYFGEGSWLTVV.

This clone was seen just once. The rearrangement links TRBV25-1 to TRBJ1-4; no clear D. This CDR3 contains 15 residues. CDR1 is MGHDK and CDR2 is SYGVNS in the germline V gene. The V gene lost 5 bases and the J gene lost 0 bases, with 10 bases spanning the gap. CDR3: CASSPRISTNEKLFF. The DNA for the CDR3 is TGTGCCAGCAGTCCACGGATCTCAACTAATGAAAAACTGTTTTTT.

The chain uses TRBV28 and TRBJ1-2, with 10 bases lining up with TRBD1. Germline loops: CDR1 MDHEN, CDR2 SYDVKM. The ends lost 4 bases at V and 7 bases at J; junction bases unmatched: 6. The CDR3 sequence is 14 residues long. CDR3 in amino acids: CASSSGQGVFGYTF. The DNA for the CDR3 is TGTGCCAGCAGTTCCGGACAGGGGGTATTTGGCTACACCTTC.

This chain uses TRBV27 with TRBJ2-5; 7 bases are a match to TRBD1. Germline trimming cut 7 bases from V and 1 base from J; bases unmatched to any gene: 12. The germline CDR1 and CDR2 sequences are MNHEY and SMNVEV (reference sequence). The length of the CDR3 is 16 residues. For the CDR3, the DNA is TGTGCCAGCACCCCCGAGTATAGACAGGGCCAAGAGACCCAGTACTTC. Translated, it gives CASTPEYRQGQETQYF.

This chain joins TRBV18 and TRBJ1-5; 7 bases are shared with TRBD1. This CDR3 comprises 14 residues. V lost 6 bases, J lost 4 bases, and 6 bases stayed unmatched. The V gene's germline CDR1 is KGHSH and CDR2 LQKENI. The CDR3 DNA reads TGTGCCAGCTCCCAGACAGGGTCAAATCAGCCCCAGCATTTT. Protein sequence: CASSQTGSNQPQHF.

The rearrangement joins TRBV5-1 to TRBJ2-1; maybe TRBD1 (5 bases). This CDR3 comprises 14 residues. Between the trimmed V and J ends, which lost 3 bases and 4 bases, there was a span of 11 bases. The V gene's germline CDR1 is SGHRS and CDR2 YFSETQ. CDR3 region: CASSSARVYNEQFF. CDR3 DNA sequence: TGCGCCAGCAGCTCCGCCAGGGTGTACAATGAGCAGTTCTTC. Drawing the rest from reference TRBV5-1 and TRBJ2-1, the complete variable domain is KAGVTQTPRYLIKTRGQQVTLSCSPISGHRSVSWYQQTPGQGLQFLFEYFSETQRNKGNFPGRFSGRQFSNSRSEMNVSTLELGDSALYLCASSSARVYNEQFFGPGTRLTVL.

The chain combines TRBV18 with TRBJ1-4; tentatively, D is TRBD1 (6 bases). Germline CDR1 is KGHSH and CDR2 is LQKENI. The CDR3 loop spans 19 amino acids. V was clipped by 6 bases and J by 8 bases, with 31 bases between them. DNA of the CDR3: TGTGCCAGCTCGGGACGCCCCGGGTCTACCATAACAGGGAAGGAAAAACTGTTTTTT. Its protein is CASSGRPGSTITGKEKLFF.

The chain carries TRBV27 and TRBJ1-1; possible D gene TRBD1, 5 bases. This CDR3 is built from 15 residues. Trimming took off 4 bases at V and 1 base at J, with 13 bases between the two ends. CDR1 and CDR2 from the germline V gene are MNHEY and SMNVEV (reference sequence). The DNA of the CDR3 is TGTGCCAGCAGTTCCAGGGTAGGGGAGAACACTGAAGCTTTCTTT. As protein: CASSSRVGENTEAFF.

The chain links TRBV15 to TRBJ1-5; D gene uncertain. The CDR3 runs to 17 residues. Trimming left V 0 bases short and J 0 bases short, with 12 bases between. CDR1 and CDR2 from the germline V gene are LNHNV and YYDKDF (reference sequence). CDR3 in DNA: TGTGCCACCAGCAGAGATAGGGAGATACCTAGCAATCAGCCCCAGCATTTT. It specifies CATSRDREIPSNQPQHF.

The V gene is TRBV5-6, the J gene TRBJ1-4; TRBD1 matches at 7 bases. V dropped 4 bases and J dropped 4; count of bases not matched to a gene: 4. CDR1 and CDR2 from the germline V gene are SGHDT and YYEEEE. This CDR3 comprises 14 residues. For the CDR3, the DNA is TGTGCCAGCAGCCTACAGGGGAATAATGAAAAACTGTTTTTT. This encodes CASSLQGNNEKLFF. Full variable domain (outside the CDR3, taken from reference TRBV5-6 and TRBJ1-4): DAGVTQSPTHLIKTRGQQVTLRCSPKSGHDTVSWYQQALGQGPQFIFQYYEEEERQRGNFPDRFSGHQFPNYSSELNVNALLLGDSALYLCASSLQGNNEKLFFGSGTQLSVL.

This clone was seen a handful of times. This chain connects TRBV7-9 to TRBJ1-1; no firm D call. The germline CDR1 and CDR2 sequences are SEHNR and FQNEAQ (reference sequence). The CDR3 consists of 14 residues. With 5 bases removed from V and 2 bases from J, the gap between germline ends came to 12 bases. CDR3 sequence: CASSAWDTNTEAFF. In nucleotides, the CDR3 is TGTGCCAGCAGCGCCTGGGATACTAACACTGAAGCTTTCTTT. The whole variable domain, remainder taken from reference TRBV7-9 and TRBJ1-1, is DTGVSQNPRHKITKRGQNVTFRCDPISEHNRLYWYRQTLGQGPEFLTYFQNEAQLEKSRLLSDRFSAERPKGSFSTLEIQRTEQGDSAMYLCASSAWDTNTEAFFGQGTRLTVV.

The chain couples TRBV27 to TRBJ2-7; perhaps TRBD1 as D (6 bases). The CDR3 has 13 amino acids. Trimming left V 5 bases short and J 4 bases short, with 12 bases between. Per the germline V gene, CDR1 is MNHEY and CDR2 is SMNVEV (reference sequence). In nucleotides, the CDR3 is TGTGCCAGCAGTCCCGGACAGCTATACGAGCAGTACTTC. Residues: CASSPGQLYEQYF.

V gene TRBV4-1 combines with J gene TRBJ1-2; 11 nucleotides agree with TRBD1. The length of the CDR3 is 15 residues. V lost 3 bases, J lost 7 bases, and 7 bases stayed unmatched. Germline V gene lookup returns CDR1 MGHRA and CDR2 YSYEKL. The CDR3 spells CASSQTTGTGGGYTF. CDR3 bases: TGCGCCAGCAGCCAGACTACCGGGACAGGGGGTGGCTACACCTTC.

J is TRBJ2-7 and V is TRBV7-6; D might be TRBD1 (6 bases). Trimming took off 5 bases at V and 5 bases at J, with 13 bases between the two ends. The CDR3 spans 13 residues. Germline assignment: CDR1 SGHVS and CDR2 FNYEAQ. CDR3 nucleotide sequence: TGTGCCAGCAGCCATTTACAGGGAAACGAGCAGTACTTC. It translates to CASSHLQGNEQYF.

The V call is TRBV18, the J call TRBJ1-1, with D possibly matching TRBD1 (5 bases). V lost 4 bases and J 1 base, leaving 16 bases between the germline ends. In germline, CDR1 is KGHSH, CDR2 LQKENI. This CDR3 comprises 16 residues. The CDR3 DNA is TGTGCCAGCTCACACCACGGGGGTCAGGAGAACACTGAAGCTTTCTTT. This encodes CASSHHGGQENTEAFF.

This chain connects TRBV6-6 to TRBJ2-1; no definite D call. Germline CDR1 reads MNHNY; CDR2 reads SVGAGI (reference sequence). The CDR3 length is 14 residues. V was trimmed by 2 bases and J by 6 bases, leaving 11 bases between them. The CDR3 sequence: CASSYKPTANEQFF. The CDR3 DNA is TGTGCCAGCAGTTACAAACCAACTGCCAATGAGCAGTTCTTC.

The chain couples TRBV11-2 to TRBJ1-3, with TRBD1 matching 8 bases. This CDR3 has 14 residues. V lost 7 bases to trimming and J lost 0 bases; unmatched junction nucleotides: 2. Germline CDR1 and CDR2: SGHAT and FQNNGV. The CDR3 DNA sequence: TGTGCCAGCAAAGGGACAGGCTCTGGAAACACCATATATTTT. It specifies CASKGTGSGNTIYF.

The V call is TRBV5-4, the J call TRBJ2-3; tentatively, D is TRBD2 (6 bases). The V and J ends lost 4 bases and 2 bases respectively, with 17 bases between them. This CDR3 region has 16 residues. Germline assignment: CDR1 SGHNT and CDR2 YYREEE (reference sequence). The CDR3 protein is CASSGPEGRVTDTQYF. The DNA of the CDR3 is TGTGCCAGCAGCGGGCCGGAGGGGCGCGTCACAGATACGCAGTATTTT.